A selection of T cell receptor beta chains follows, all from one sample in a study of blood T cell repertoires in COVID-19. This table comes from immunoSEQ multiplex PCR, and its TCRdb copy is limited to in-frame clones, with some not included. The table shows 200,000 to 250,000 clones, with 89% occurring only once. The sequencing sample was made of peripheral blood. These receptors were obtained from a man aged 60 to 75 who had recovered from COVID-19. CDR3s include the opening cysteine and the closing phenylalanine or tryptophan. The order of the fields is D gene, J gene, V gene, clone size, CDR3 protein, CDR3 DNA. D genes are given only for firm matches. Clone size, where shown, is once, few, many, or a class for clones that have expanded.

TRBD2,TRBJ2-2,TRBV5-1,NA,CASSPLAGDHTGELFF,TGCGCCAGCAGCCCTCTAGCGGGAGATCACACCGGGGAGCTGTTTTTT
TRBD1,TRBJ1-4,TRBV6-2/TRBV6-3,NA,CASSYSRSGQGEFF,TGTGCCAGCAGTTACTCGAGGTCGGGACAGGGCGAGTTTTTT
NA,TRBJ2-1,TRBV29-1,NA,CSASVRVNEQFF,TGCAGCGCCTCGGTGAGAGTAAATGAGCAGTTCTTC
NA,TRBJ2-1,TRBV28,NA,CASSKGGSYRGEQFF,TGTGCCAGCTCTAAAGGCGGGAGTTATAGGGGGGAGCAGTTCTTC
TRBD2,TRBJ2-1,TRBV30,NA,CAWRGSGDNNEQFF,TGTGCCTGGAGGGGGAGCGGGGATAACAATGAGCAGTTCTTC
NA,TRBJ1-2,TRBV5-6,NA,CASSLVGEGYGYTF,TGTGCCAGCAGCTTGGTAGGGGAAGGCTATGGCTACACCTTC
TRBD1,TRBJ1-1,TRBV9,NA,CASSASLFDRGNTEAFF,TGTGCCAGCAGCGCCTCCCTCTTCGACAGGGGGAACACTGAAGCTTTCTTT
NA,TRBJ1-1,TRBV18,NA,CASSPARSVTEAFF,TGTGCCAGCTCCCCGGCCAGGTCGGTCACTGAAGCTTTCTTT
TRBD2,TRBJ2-2,TRBV7-6,NA,CASSSGTSGGTGELFF,TGTGCCAGCAGCTCTGGGACTAGCGGGGGAACCGGGGAGCTGTTTTTT
NA,TRBJ1-6,TRBV5-1,NA,CASSGRQIANSNSPLHF,TGCGCCAGCAGCGGAAGACAGATTGCAAACTCAAATTCACCCCTCCACTTT
NA,TRBJ1-1,TRBV12-2,NA,CASRRGGGQGTEAFF,TGTGCAAGTCGCAGAGGTGGGGGACAGGGCACTGAAGCTTTCTTT
TRBD2,TRBJ2-2,TRBV6-2/TRBV6-3,NA,CASSLGSGRIEPGELFF,TGTGCCAGCAGCCTCGGGAGCGGGAGAATTGAACCCGGGGAGCTGTTTTTT
NA,TRBJ1-6,TRBV7-2,NA,CASSFLGNNSPLHF,TGTGCCAGCAGCTTCCTAGGCAATAATTCACCCCTCCACTTT
TRBD1,TRBJ1-2,TRBV29-1,NA,CSVDGQVRNYGYTF,TGCAGCGTAGATGGACAGGTCCGTAACTATGGCTACACCTTC
NA,TRBJ2-7,TRBV4-1,once,CASSQTGTYYEQYF,TGCGCCAGCAGCCAAACCGGGACATACTACGAGCAGTACTTC
NA,TRBJ1-1,TRBV15,NA,CATSRDPQTEAFF,TGTGCCACCAGCAGAGATCCCCAGACTGAAGCTTTCTTT
NA,TRBJ2-2,TRBV29-1,NA,CSVGTLNTGELFF,TGCAGCGTTGGAACTCTGAACACCGGGGAGCTGTTTTTT
NA,TRBJ1-2,TRBV27,NA,CASSFRGYYGYTF,TGTGCCAGCAGTTTCAGAGGGTACTATGGCTACACCTTC
NA,TRBJ1-5,TRBV28,NA,CASSLRGGRSNQPQHF,TGTGCCAGCAGTTTAAGGGGGGGCAGGAGCAATCAGCCCCAGCATTTT
NA,TRBJ1-1,TRBV5-4,NA,CASSQYRAWDTEAFF,TGTGCCAGCAGCCAATACAGGGCCTGGGACACTGAAGCTTTCTTT
NA,TRBJ1-3,TRBV11-3,NA,CASSSSGVSGNTIYF,TGTGCCAGCAGCTCTTCGGGGGTCTCTGGAAACACCATATATTTT
TRBD1,TRBJ2-7,TRBV9,NA,CASSVDQGGPYEQYF,TGTGCCAGCAGCGTAGATCAAGGGGGCCCCTACGAGCAGTACTTC
TRBD1,TRBJ1-2,TRBV6-5,NA,CASSNSQGEAGYTF,TGTGCCAGCAGTAACTCGCAGGGGGAGGCTGGCTACACCTTC
NA,TRBJ2-3,TRBV5-1,NA,CASSPPFLAPDTQYF,TGCGCCAGCAGCCCCCCCTTTCTAGCCCCAGATACGCAGTATTTT
TRBD2,TRBJ2-5,TRBV5-4,NA,CASSPRGAGVETQYF,TGTGCCAGCAGCCCGAGGGGAGCGGGAGTAGAGACCCAGTACTTC
NA,TRBJ1-5,TRBV4-1,NA,CASSPNARDSQPQHF,TGCGCCAGCAGCCCGAATGCCAGGGATAGTCAGCCCCAGCATTTT
TRBD1,TRBJ2-7,TRBV6-5,NA,CASRKSRGIYEQYF,TGTGCCAGCAGAAAATCCAGGGGGATCTACGAGCAGTACTTC
NA,TRBJ2-3,TRBV1,NA,CTSSLRTGDRADTQYF,TGCACCAGCAGCCTCCGGACAGGGGATAGGGCAGATACGCAGTATTTT
NA,TRBJ2-5,TRBV5-3,NA,CARSFALISRAQETQYF,TGTGCCAGAAGCTTCGCCCTGATCTCGCGGGCACAAGAGACCCAGTACTTC
TRBD1,TRBJ2-5,TRBV11-2,NA,CASRSLRDREETQYF,TGTGCCAGCAGGTCACTCCGGGACAGAGAAGAGACCCAGTACTTC
TRBD2,TRBJ2-7,TRBV15,NA,CATSREKRGSYEQYF,TGTGCCACCAGCAGAGAGAAGCGGGGTTCCTACGAGCAGTACTTC
TRBD1,TRBJ2-1,TRBV28,once,CASSSGQASYNEQFF,TGTGCCAGCAGTTCCGGACAGGCTTCCTACAATGAGCAGTTCTTC